The T cell receptor beta chain described here comes from a study of chemoradiotherapy in HPV16-positive cancers (dated by TCRdb to 2021 to 2024). Broadly, across the study: Functional T-cell assays on cells from two HPV16-positive patients defined candidate HPV-specific T-cell clones and common TCR motifs. The study set out to ask whether T-cell immunity against the HPV oncoproteins E6 and E7 changes over the course of chemoradiotherapy and whether that immunity affects survival. The candidate HPV-specific TCRs and motifs were subsequently tracked in TCR repertoires obtained from approximately 86 patients with HPV-related cancers.

The paper as a whole reports these results and caveats: Expansion of candidate HPV-specific clones and E7-related TCR motifs was observed in the tumor microenvironment during treatment, whereas no such expansion was observed for non-HPV-specific T cells. The survival association was reported for HPV16-positive patients, and the functional definition of HPV-specific T cells was derived from only a couple of HPV16-positive patients. In HPV16-positive patients, expansion of HPV-responsive T cells during chemoradiotherapy was found to be associated with improved recurrence-free survival.

Library preparation used the immunoSEQ multiplex PCR assay. Drawn from immuneACCESS, this table holds only the in-frame rearrangements with V and J called that TCRdb kept. Clones are partly lost; checked studies trace under half to an unresolved V gene and leave the rest unexplained. Counted in this sample were some 17,000 clones; 89% of them appeared once. Jointly, the top ten make up 2% to 2.5% of the sample. As concerns this clone: Its antigen is not yet known. No base qualities exist here, and no much larger clone lies one base off it.

Repertoires were sampled repeatedly over the course of chemoradiotherapy so that clonal expansion in the tumor microenvironment could be followed. This sequence was found in a human donor with HPV-associated anogenital cancer. Sample: blood, taken from a patient who underwent chemoradiotherapy.

The nucleotides read TGTGCCAGCAGCCTAGTGTCCGGGAGGAGCTACGAGCAGTACTTC. Translated, it gives CASSLVSGRSYEQYF. The rearranged chain carries TRBV7-9 and TRBJ2-5; 7 bases in the middle match TRBD2. The DNA end is more similar to TRBJ2-7, so the J call may be wrong. The germline V gene (reference sequence) supplies CDR1 SEHNR and CDR2 FQNEAQ. The CDR3 contains 15 residues, cysteine and phenylalanine counted. The only DNA kept is the CDR3, 45 bases in frame from the first base.